These 2 T cell receptor beta chains originate from one sample sequenced in a study of T cells after posttransplantation cyclophosphamide. Assay: immunoSEQ multiplex PCR; the TCRdb copy retains only in-frame clones and omits some. The sample holds tens of thousands of clones, 95% to 98% seen once. Cells defined as naive were viable CD3+CD4+ or CD3+CD8+ and CCR7+CD45RA+CD45RO-CD95-CD27+CD28+. Material for sequencing was naive CD4+ T cells sorted from PBMCs. Receptor source: a man aged 45-65 years in good health, CMV-negative, and a related stem cell transplant donor.

This clone is a singleton in its sample. V usage is TRBV19 and J usage is TRBJ2-6; possibly TRBD1 for D (5 bases). This CDR3 comprises 17 residues. V lost 2 bases and J 0 bases, leaving 11 bases between the germline ends. CDR1 is LNHDA and CDR2 is SQIVND in the germline V gene (reference sequence). DNA of the CDR3: TGTGCCAGTAGTATACTAGGGGATGGCTCTGGGGCCAACGTCCTGACTTTC. Its protein is CASSILGDGSGANVLTF.

The V and J genes are TRBV19 and TRBJ2-7; no clear D gene. There are 11 residues in the CDR3. V shed 4 bases and J shed 2 bases, with 3 bases lying between them. Per germline, CDR1 LNHDA and CDR2 SQIVND (reference sequence). DNA of the CDR3: TGTGCCAGTAGTACAACCTACGAGCAGTACTTC. Translating gives CASSTTYEQYF.